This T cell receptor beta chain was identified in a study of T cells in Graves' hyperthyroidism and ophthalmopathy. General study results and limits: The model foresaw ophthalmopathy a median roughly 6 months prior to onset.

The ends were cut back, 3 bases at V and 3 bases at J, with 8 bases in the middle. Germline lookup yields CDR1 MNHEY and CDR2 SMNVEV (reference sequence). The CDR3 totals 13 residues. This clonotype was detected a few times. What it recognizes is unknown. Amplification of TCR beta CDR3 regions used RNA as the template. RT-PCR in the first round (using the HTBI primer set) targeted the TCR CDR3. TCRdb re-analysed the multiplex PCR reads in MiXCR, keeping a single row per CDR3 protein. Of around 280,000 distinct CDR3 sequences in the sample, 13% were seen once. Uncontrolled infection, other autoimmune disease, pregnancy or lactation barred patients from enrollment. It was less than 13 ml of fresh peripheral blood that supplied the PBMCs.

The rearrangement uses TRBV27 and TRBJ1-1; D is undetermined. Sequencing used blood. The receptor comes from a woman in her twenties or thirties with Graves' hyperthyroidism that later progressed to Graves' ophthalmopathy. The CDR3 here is CASSFSQDTEAFF. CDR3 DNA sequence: TGTGCCAGCAGTTTTTCCCAGGACACTGAAGCTTTCTTT.